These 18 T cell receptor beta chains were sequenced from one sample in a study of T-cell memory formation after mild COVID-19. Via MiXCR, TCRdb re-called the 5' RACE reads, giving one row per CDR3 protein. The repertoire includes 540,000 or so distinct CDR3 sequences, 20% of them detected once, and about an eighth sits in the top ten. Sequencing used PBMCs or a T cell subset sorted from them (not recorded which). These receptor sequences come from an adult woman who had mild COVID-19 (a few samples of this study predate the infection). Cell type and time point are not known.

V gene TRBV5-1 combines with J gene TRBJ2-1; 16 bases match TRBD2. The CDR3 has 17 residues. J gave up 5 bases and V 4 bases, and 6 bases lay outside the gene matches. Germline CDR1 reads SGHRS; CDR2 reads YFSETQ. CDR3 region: CASSLPGLAGGNNEQFF. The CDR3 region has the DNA TGCGCCAGCAGCCTTCCGGGACTAGCGGGGGGGAACAATGAGCAGTTCTTC. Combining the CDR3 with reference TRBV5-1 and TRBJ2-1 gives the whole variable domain KAGVTQTPRYLIKTRGQQVTLSCSPISGHRSVSWYQQTPGQGLQFLFEYFSETQRNKGNFPGRFSGRQFSNSRSEMNVSTLELGDSALYLCASSLPGLAGGNNEQFFGPGTRLTVL.

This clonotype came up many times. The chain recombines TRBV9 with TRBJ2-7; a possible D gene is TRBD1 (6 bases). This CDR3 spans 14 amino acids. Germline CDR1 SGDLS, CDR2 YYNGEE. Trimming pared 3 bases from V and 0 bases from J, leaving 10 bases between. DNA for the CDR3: TGTGCCAGCAGCGCAACAGGGAGCTCCTACGAGCAGTACTTC. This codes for CASSATGSSYEQYF.

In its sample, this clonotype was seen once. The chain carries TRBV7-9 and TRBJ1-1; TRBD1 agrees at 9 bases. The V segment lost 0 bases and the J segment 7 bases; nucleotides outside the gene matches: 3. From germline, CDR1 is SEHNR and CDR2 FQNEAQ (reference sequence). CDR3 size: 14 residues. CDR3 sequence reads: CASSLASGQGEAFF. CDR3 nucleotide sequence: TGTGCCAGCAGCTTAGCCTCGGGACAGGGTGAAGCTTTCTTT. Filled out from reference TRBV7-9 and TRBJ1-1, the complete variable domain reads DTGVSQNPRHKITKRGQNVTFRCDPISEHNRLYWYRQTLGQGPEFLTYFQNEAQLEKSRLLSDRFSAERPKGSFSTLEIQRTEQGDSAMYLCASSLASGQGEAFFGQGTRLTVV.

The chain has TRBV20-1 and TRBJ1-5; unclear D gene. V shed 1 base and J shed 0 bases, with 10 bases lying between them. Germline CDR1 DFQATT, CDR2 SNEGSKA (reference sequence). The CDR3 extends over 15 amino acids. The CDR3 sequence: CSARGPGSSNQPQHF. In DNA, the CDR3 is TGCAGTGCTAGAGGCCCCGGGAGTAGCAATCAGCCCCAGCATTTT.

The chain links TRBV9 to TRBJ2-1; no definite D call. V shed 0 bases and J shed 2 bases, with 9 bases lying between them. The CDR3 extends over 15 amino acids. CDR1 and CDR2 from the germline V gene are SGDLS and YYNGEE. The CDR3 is CASSVGTLPYNEQFF. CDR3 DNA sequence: TGTGCCAGCAGCGTAGGAACACTTCCCTACAATGAGCAGTTCTTC.

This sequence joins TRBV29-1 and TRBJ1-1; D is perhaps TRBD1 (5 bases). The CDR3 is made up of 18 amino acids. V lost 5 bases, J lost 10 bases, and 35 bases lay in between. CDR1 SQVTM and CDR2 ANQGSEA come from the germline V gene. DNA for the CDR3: TGCAGCGTTTACGGGAGGGGACCCTCGACGCACAGCCTGGATGGAGCTTTCTTT. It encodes CSVYGRGPSTHSLDGAFF. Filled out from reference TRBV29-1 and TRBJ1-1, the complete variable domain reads SAVISQKPSRDICQRGTSLTIQCQVDSQVTMMFWYRQQPGQSLTLIATANQGSEATYESGFVIDKFPISRPNLTFSTLTVSNMSPEDSSIYLCSVYGRGPSTHSLDGAFFGQGTRLTVV.

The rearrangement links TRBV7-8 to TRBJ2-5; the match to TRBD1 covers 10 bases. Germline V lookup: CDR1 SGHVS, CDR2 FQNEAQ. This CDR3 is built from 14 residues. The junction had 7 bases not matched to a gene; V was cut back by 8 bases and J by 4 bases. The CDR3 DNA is TGTGCCAGCTCATCGACAGGGGGCATAGAGACCCAGTACTTC. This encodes CASSSTGGIETQYF.

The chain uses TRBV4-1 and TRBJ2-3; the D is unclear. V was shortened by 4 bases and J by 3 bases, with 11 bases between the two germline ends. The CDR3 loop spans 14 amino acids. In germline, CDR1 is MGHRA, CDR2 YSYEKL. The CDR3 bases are TGCGCCAGCAGCCCGTCAATTCAGACAGATACGCAGTATTTT. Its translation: CASSPSIQTDTQYF.

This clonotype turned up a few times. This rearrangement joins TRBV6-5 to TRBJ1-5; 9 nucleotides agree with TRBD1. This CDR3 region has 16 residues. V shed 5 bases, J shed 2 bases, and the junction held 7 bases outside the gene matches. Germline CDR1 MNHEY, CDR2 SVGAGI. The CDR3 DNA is TGTGCCAGCAGTCTGGGGACAGGGATGGGCAATCAGCCCCAGCATTTT. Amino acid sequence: CASSLGTGMGNQPQHF.

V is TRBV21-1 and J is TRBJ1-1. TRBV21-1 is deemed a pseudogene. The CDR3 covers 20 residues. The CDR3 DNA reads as TGTGCCAGCAGCAAAGAGGATATTCCGGTGGGACGGCCGCAAAGAACTGAAGCTTTCTTT. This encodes CASSKEDIPVGRPQRTEAFF.

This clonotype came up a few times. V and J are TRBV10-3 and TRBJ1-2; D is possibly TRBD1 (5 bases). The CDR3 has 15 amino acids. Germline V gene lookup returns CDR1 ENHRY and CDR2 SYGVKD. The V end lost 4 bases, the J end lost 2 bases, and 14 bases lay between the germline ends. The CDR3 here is CAISAAGQLNYGYTF. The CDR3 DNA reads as TGTGCCATCAGTGCCGCAGGACAACTCAACTATGGCTACACCTTC.

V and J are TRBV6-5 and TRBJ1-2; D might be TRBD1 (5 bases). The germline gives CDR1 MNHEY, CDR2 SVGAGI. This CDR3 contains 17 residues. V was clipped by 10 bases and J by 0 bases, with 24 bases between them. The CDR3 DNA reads TGTGCCACCAGAAGCAACGGGGACCGCTTCGCTAACTATGGCTACACCTTC. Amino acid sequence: CATRSNGDRFANYGYTF.

CDR3 DNA sequence: TGCAGTGCTGGGAATCCCACCGGGGAGCTGTTTTTT. It yields the protein CSAGNPTGELFF. V is TRBV20-1 and J is TRBJ2-2; D is unresolved. Per the germline V gene, CDR1 is DFQATT and CDR2 is SNEGSKA (reference sequence). The CDR3 is made up of 12 amino acids. V shed 5 bases and J shed 4 bases, with 8 bases lying between them.

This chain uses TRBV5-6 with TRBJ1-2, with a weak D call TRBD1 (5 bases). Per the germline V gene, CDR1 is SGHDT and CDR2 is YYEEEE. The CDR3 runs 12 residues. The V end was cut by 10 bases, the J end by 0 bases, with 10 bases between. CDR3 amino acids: CAVGTPNYGYTF. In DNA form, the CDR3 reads TGTGCCGTCGGGACGCCTAACTATGGCTACACCTTC. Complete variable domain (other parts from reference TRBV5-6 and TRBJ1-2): DAGVTQSPTHLIKTRGQQVTLRCSPKSGHDTVSWYQQALGQGPQFIFQYYEEEERQRGNFPDRFSGHQFPNYSSELNVNALLLGDSALYLCAVGTPNYGYTFGSGTRLTVV.

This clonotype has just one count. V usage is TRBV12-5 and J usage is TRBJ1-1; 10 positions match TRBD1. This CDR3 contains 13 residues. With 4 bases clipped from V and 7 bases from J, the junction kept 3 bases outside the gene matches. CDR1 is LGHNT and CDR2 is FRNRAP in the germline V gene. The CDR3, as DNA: TGTGCTAGTGGTTCGGGACAGGGGAATGAAGCTTTCTTT. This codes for CASGSGQGNEAFF.

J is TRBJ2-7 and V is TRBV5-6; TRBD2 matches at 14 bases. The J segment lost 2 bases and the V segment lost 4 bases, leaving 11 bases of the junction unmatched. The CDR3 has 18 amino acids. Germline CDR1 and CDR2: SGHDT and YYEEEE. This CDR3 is CASSPGLAGEEPPYEQYF. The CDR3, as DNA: TGTGCCAGCAGCCCGGGACTAGCGGGAGAGGAACCCCCCTACGAGCAGTACTTC.

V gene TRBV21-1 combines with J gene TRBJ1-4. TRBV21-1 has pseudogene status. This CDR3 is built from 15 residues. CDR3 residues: CASSKVGGANEKLFF. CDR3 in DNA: TGTGCCAGCAGCAAAGTCGGTGGGGCTAATGAAAAACTGTTTTTT.

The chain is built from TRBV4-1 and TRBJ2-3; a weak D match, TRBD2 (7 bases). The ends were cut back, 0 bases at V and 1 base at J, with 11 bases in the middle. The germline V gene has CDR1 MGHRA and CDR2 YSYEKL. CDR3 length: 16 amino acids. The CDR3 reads CASSQDVGGGTDTQYF. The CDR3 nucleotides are TGCGCCAGCAGCCAAGATGTAGGGGGGGGCACAGATACGCAGTATTTT.